This TCR beta chain comes out of a study of CD8+ T cells in alopecia areata. The germline CDR1 and CDR2 sequences are MRHNA and SNTAGT. The V end was cut by 11 bases, the J end by 0 bases, with 26 bases between. This CDR3 has 19 amino acids. cDNA prepared by RNA extraction and subsequent reverse transcription served as the template for sequencing. This table comes from immunoSEQ multiplex PCR, and its TCRdb copy is limited to in-frame clones, with some not included. The data contain fewer than 150,000 clones, roughly 69% of them singletons. The clonotype originates from a human donor in good health. The rearrangement joins TRBV6-4 to TRBJ1-6, with D possibly TRBD1 on 5 matching bases. Sequencing was done on a sample of CD4+ T cells sorted from blood. CDR3 DNA sequence: TGTGCCGGCCGAAAAAGAAGACCGATTAGGGGCTCCTATAATTCACCCCTCCACTTT. Translating gives CAGRKRRPIRGSYNSPLHF.